These 6 T cell receptor beta chains originate from one sample sequenced in a study of T cell repertoires in cytomegalovirus infection. TCRdb reprocessed the reads with MiXCR, giving one entry per CDR3 protein. The sample lists about 140,000 distinct CDR3 sequences; 5% to 6.5% were seen once. The material sequenced was PBMCs. The receptors here all came from a human donor in good health (CMV status not recorded). Some clones in this sample may be carry-over from other donors' samples.

This clonotype was found many times. V and J are TRBV4-3 and TRBJ2-7, with 11 bases that match TRBD1. The V gene end was trimmed by 0 bases and the J gene end by 3 bases; junction bases not matched to a gene: 4. The CDR3 extends over 16 amino acids. Germline V CDR1 and CDR2: LGHNA, YSLEER. Here the CDR3 reads CASSQEVGTGGYEQYF. CDR3 coding DNA: TGCGCCAGCAGCCAAGAAGTAGGGACAGGGGGCTACGAGCAGTACTTC.

The sample holds many counts of this clonotype. This rearrangement joins TRBV6-2 or TRBV6-3 to TRBJ2-3; D not resolved. V was shortened by 6 bases and J by 9 bases, with 19 bases between the two germline ends. The germline V gene encodes CDR1 MNHEY and CDR2 SVGEGT. The CDR3 runs 14 residues. The CDR3 DNA follows: TGTGCCAGCAGCGCACCAGCGAGCGCGGCCACGCAGTATTTT. Its protein product is CASSAPASAATQYF.

This clonotype has at least ten counts. This chain's CDR3 is CASSLSTEAFF. CDR3 nucleotides: TGTGCCAGCAGTTTAAGCACTGAAGCTTTCTTT. The chain couples TRBV12-3 or TRBV12-4 to TRBJ1-1, with D uncertain. The germline V and J ends were trimmed by 2 bases and 4 bases, with 2 bases remaining between them. This CDR3 region has 11 residues.

Ten or more counts support this clonotype. This chain joins TRBV2 and TRBJ2-7; a possible D gene is TRBD2 (6 bases). The V gene lost 7 bases and the J gene lost 4 bases, with 17 bases spanning the gap. The CDR3 is 14 residues long. Germline CDR1 SNHLY, CDR2 FYNNEI. The CDR3 sequence is CASKERGWKYEQYF. In nucleotides, the CDR3 is TGTGCCAGCAAAGAACGGGGGTGGAAGTACGAGCAGTACTTC.

In this sample, this clonotype turned up many times. The V call is TRBV19, the J call TRBJ1-1; possibly TRBD1 for D (6 bases). Germline V CDR1 and CDR2: LNHDA, SQIVND (reference sequence). The CDR3 length is 15 residues. V shed 7 bases and J shed 0 bases, with 15 bases lying between them. CDR3: CASKRTVNMNTEAFF. For the CDR3, the DNA is TGTGCCAGTAAGAGGACAGTTAACATGAACACTGAAGCTTTCTTT. Using reference TRBV19 and TRBJ1-1 for the parts outside the CDR3, the full variable domain is DGGITQSPKYLFRKEGQNVTLSCEQNLNHDAMYWYRQDPGQGLRLIYYSQIVNDFQKGDIAEGYSVSREKKESFPLTVTSAQKNPTAFYLCASKRTVNMNTEAFFGQGTRLTVV.

The sample holds many counts of this clonotype. V and J are TRBV27 and TRBJ2-5; the D is unclear. Per germline, CDR1 MNHEY and CDR2 SMNVEV (reference sequence). The length of the CDR3 is 14 residues. Deletions cut 2 bases from V and 2 bases from J, with 9 bases between. Here the CDR3 reads CASSLGGRQETQYF. CDR3 nucleotide sequence: TGTGCCAGCAGTTTAGGTGGTCGACAAGAGACCCAGTACTTC.